This T cell receptor beta chain was recovered during a study of T cells in narcolepsy. Study-wide results and caveats: No autoreactive T cell clone sequences appeared in some memory CD4+ repertoires.

The CDR3 covers 15 residues. Trimming left V 1 base short and J 5 bases short, with 12 bases between. Germline assignment: CDR1 LNHNV and CDR2 YYDKDF (reference sequence). Remarks on this clone: The antigen remains unidentified.

Clones were read by immunoSEQ multiplex PCR, and TCRdb kept only the in-frame ones, dropping some. The sample contains just over 20,000 clones, 92% of which appear only once. The clonotype was recovered from a human donor with narcolepsy. The chain is built from TRBV15 and TRBJ2-1; D remains unclear. The sequenced sample was CD45RA- memory CD4+ T cells from PBMCs. CDR3 DNA: TGTGCCACCAGCAGAGTTAGGCAGGAGCACAATGAGCAGTTCTTC. It is translated as CATSRVRQEHNEQFF.